This TCR beta chain was sequenced during a study of identical twins. Study findings and constraints: The study reached conclusions through statistical analysis that was cross-sectional, not following the same donors. Twins shared out-of-frame alpha sequences with excess low generation probability.

Concerning this clonotype itself: What it recognizes is unknown.

A universal primer binding site was introduced by template switching. The final cDNA contained unique molecular identifiers. One entry per CDR3 protein results from TCRdb running MiXCR on the 5' RACE reads. The sample holds about 220,000 distinct CDR3 sequences, 7.5% seen once. A further study also used this sample, focusing on yellow fever vaccine responses in identical twins.

The sequence was collected from a woman aged 18-29 years in good health. Sequenced material: memory (CD45RO+) T cells sorted from blood.

The DNA of the CDR3 is TGTGCCAGCAGTCCATCCATTGGCGGTGAGCAGTACTTC. Translation gives CASSPSIGGEQYF. V usage is TRBV12-3 or TRBV12-4 and J usage is TRBJ2-7; D remains unclear. Trimming pared 5 bases from V and 7 bases from J, leaving 15 bases between. The CDR3 has 13 residues.